These 10 T cell receptor beta chains were sequenced from one sample in a study of CD8 T cells in Susac syndrome (dated by TCRdb to between 2018 and 2020). Preparation of the library involved the immunoSEQ multiplex PCR assay. RNA was extracted using the RNeasy kit, and about 0.45 to 1 ug of the RNA was reverse transcribed with random hexamers. Starting from the raw public reads, TCRdb applied fastp trimming at Q25, assembled clones with MiXCR and retained in-frame beta chains. Every distinct CDR3 protein forms one entry, paired with its most common genes and DNA. For this sample there are just over 150,000 distinct CDR3 sequences; 85% to 95% appear just once. The ten largest clones take up 0.2% to 0.25% of the sample. Sequencing was performed on CD8+ T cells from PBMCs. These receptors originate from a human donor with multiple sclerosis.

This chain connects TRBV13 to TRBJ1-1; D gene uncertain. V was pared by 2 bases and J by 8 bases, with 12 bases between. The CDR3 is 13 amino acids. The germline gives CDR1 PRHDT, CDR2 FYEKMQ (reference sequence). CDR3 DNA: TGTGCCAGCAGCTTACCACCTCTCGACGAAGCTTTCTTT. As protein: CASSLPPLDEAFF.

This rearrangement joins TRBV18 to TRBJ1-2; 9 nucleotides match TRBD1. V lost 5 bases, J lost 2 bases, and 6 bases stayed unmatched. There are 15 residues in the CDR3. Germline values: CDR1 KGHSH, CDR2 LQKENI. Here the CDR3 reads CASSRDRVGNYGYTF. In nucleotides, the CDR3 is TGTGCCAGCTCAAGGGACAGGGTCGGCAACTATGGCTACACCTTC. Full variable domain (missing parts from reference TRBV18 and TRBJ1-2): NAGVMQNPRHLVRRRGQEARLRCSPMKGHSHVYWYRQLPEEGLKFMVYLQKENIIDESGMPKERFSAEFPKEGPSILRIQQVVRGDSAAYFCASSRDRVGNYGYTFGSGTRLTVV.

The genes are TRBV9 and TRBJ2-1; D is ambiguous. Per the germline V gene, CDR1 is SGDLS and CDR2 is YYNGEE. The CDR3 length is 16 residues. V was cut by 1 base and J by 5 bases, with 16 bases left in between. The CDR3: CASSVFGQAPDNEQFF. DNA for the CDR3: TGTGCCAGCAGCGTATTCGGGCAGGCACCTGACAATGAGCAGTTCTTC. Full variable domain (outside the CDR3, taken from reference TRBV9 and TRBJ2-1): DSGVTQTPKHLITATGQRVTLRCSPRSGDLSVYWYQQSLDQGLQFLIQYYNGEERAKGNILERFSAQQFPDLHSELNLSSLELGDSALYFCASSVFGQAPDNEQFFGPGTRLTVL.

The gene calls are TRBV6-1 and TRBJ2-1; 7 nucleotides match TRBD1. The CDR3 runs to 13 residues. V dropped 5 bases and J dropped 8; count of bases not matched to a gene: 6. In germline, CDR1 is MNHNS, CDR2 SASEGT. CDR3 sequence reads: CASSPTGYHEQFF. The CDR3 region has the DNA TGTGCCAGCAGTCCGACAGGGTACCATGAGCAGTTCTTC.

This clonotype was counted a single time. The rearrangement links TRBV5-1 to TRBJ2-3; weak D call: TRBD2 (6 bases). The CDR3 is 15 residues long. The V gene lost 2 bases and the J gene lost 2 bases, with 12 bases spanning the gap. CDR1 and CDR2 from the germline V gene are SGHRS and YFSETQ. The CDR3 coding sequence is TGCGCCAGCAGCTTCCGGGACTCCCTCACAGATACGCAGTATTTT. This gives the protein CASSFRDSLTDTQYF.

The chain carries TRBV9 and TRBJ1-1; perhaps TRBD1 as D (6 bases). The germline CDR1 and CDR2 sequences are SGDLS and YYNGEE. Trimming pared 3 bases from V and 3 bases from J, leaving 12 bases between. The CDR3 contains 14 residues. CDR3 in amino acids: CASSAGDADTEAFF. CDR3 bases: TGTGCCAGCAGCGCAGGGGATGCGGACACTGAAGCTTTCTTT.

This chain connects TRBV18 to TRBJ2-7; 8 positions agree with TRBD2. V trimming: 4 bases; J trimming: 3 bases; junction bases outside the gene matches: 8. Germline lookup yields CDR1 KGHSH and CDR2 LQKENI. This CDR3 has 15 amino acids. The CDR3 loop reads CASSLSGLGSYEQYF. CDR3 sequence (DNA): TGTGCCAGCTCACTGTCGGGACTAGGGAGCTACGAGCAGTACTTC.

This chain uses TRBV4-1 with TRBJ2-5, with D possibly being TRBD1 or TRBD2 (5 bases each). V was trimmed by 5 bases and J by 1 base, leaving 8 bases between them. The germline V gene encodes CDR1 MGHRA and CDR2 YSYEKL. The CDR3 consists of 13 residues. The CDR3 DNA reads TGCGCCAGCAGCGGGACGGCCCAAGAGACCCAGTACTTC. Protein sequence: CASSGTAQETQYF.

This chain connects TRBV7-9 to TRBJ1-2; maybe TRBD1 (5 bases). Trimming removed 2 bases at V and 1 base at J, with 14 bases between. CDR3 length equals 16 residues. CDR1 and CDR2 (germline): SEHNR, FQNEAQ (reference sequence). The CDR3 DNA is TGTGCCAGCAGCTTATCGACAGATAACGATAACTATGGCTACACCTTC. Translating it yields CASSLSTDNDNYGYTF.

This rearrangement joins TRBV2 to TRBJ2-1; possible D gene TRBD1, 7 bases. The ends were cut back, 5 bases at V and 4 bases at J, with 21 bases in the middle. CDR1 SNHLY and CDR2 FYNNEI come from the germline V gene. The CDR3 contains 17 residues. CDR3 nucleotide sequence: TGTGCCAGCAGTAACCCAAGACAGGGAGGCGGATACAATGAGCAGTTCTTC. It translates to CASSNPRQGGGYNEQFF.